The rows below give T cell receptor beta chains drawn from one sample of a study of blood T cell repertoires in COVID-19. Libraries were prepared by immunoSEQ multiplex PCR; TCRdb keeps only in-frame clonotypes and omits some of them. The repertoire includes tens of thousands of clones, just over 85% of them detected once, and over 4% sits in the top ten. The sequenced sample was peripheral blood. The receptors derive from a man aged 55 to 70 with acute or convalescent COVID-19. Both conserved end residues are part of each CDR3. D genes are given only for firm matches. Some rows have no size entry. The others give once, few or many, or a class for an expanded clone.

clone_size,v_call,j_call,d_call,cdr3_nt,cdr3_aa
NA,TRBV2,TRBJ1-4,NA,TGTGCCAGCAGTCAAAAAGAAAAACTGTTTTTT,CASSQKEKLFF
NA,TRBV25-1,TRBJ2-5,NA,TGTGCCAGCAGTGAAGGCTGGGAGACCCAGTACTTC,CASSEGWETQYF
NA,TRBV24-1,TRBJ2-3,NA,TGTGCCACCAGTGGGGCGGGCGGCACAGATACGCAGTATTTT,CATSGAGGTDTQYF
NA,TRBV5-1,TRBJ2-1,TRBD2,TGCGCCAGCAGCCCCCATGGGTCGGCGGGAGGAAGTGAGCAGTTCTTC,CASSPHGSAGGSEQFF
NA,TRBV6-4,TRBJ1-1,NA,TGTGCCAGCGCCTCGGAGGCGGGCCGAATGGCTTTCTTT,CASASEAGRMAFF
NA,TRBV7-9,TRBJ1-3,NA,TGTGCCAGCAGCTTACAACAGGCCAGCACCATATATTTT,CASSLQQASTIYF
once,TRBV5-8,TRBJ1-1,TRBD1,TGTGCCAGCCCTGATCTGAGACAGGGGGCTAAGAACACTGAAGCTTTCTTT,CASPDLRQGAKNTEAFF
NA,TRBV7-5,TRBJ2-2,NA,TGTGTCAGAAGCCCCCCACAGGGGGCGGACACCGGGGAGCTGTTTTTT,CVRSPPQGADTGELFF
NA,TRBV9,TRBJ2-1,NA,TGTGCCAGCAGCGCCGGGACTCACAAAAGTGAGCAGTTCTTC,CASSAGTHKSEQFF
NA,TRBV18,TRBJ1-1,TRBD1,TGTGCCAGCTCACCAGGACAGGGAGGTCTCACTGAAGCTTTCTTT,CASSPGQGGLTEAFF
NA,TRBV18,TRBJ2-1,NA,TGTGCCAGCTCACCGGGATCAGGGGTCGATGAGCAGTTCTTC,CASSPGSGVDEQFF
NA,TRBV27,TRBJ2-1,TRBD2,TGTGCCAGCAGTTCGTGGACTAGCGGGAGGGGTGAACAGTTCTTC,CASSSWTSGRGEQFF
NA,TRBV15,TRBJ2-1,TRBD2,TGTGCCACCAGCAGACCCGGGACTAGTAGAGGTGAGCAGTTCTTC,CATSRPGTSRGEQFF
NA,TRBV30,TRBJ1-5,NA,TGTGCCTGGAGTTACGGGGGGCCTCAGCCCCAGCATTTT,CAWSYGGPQPQHF
NA,TRBV7-3,TRBJ2-3,NA,TGTGCCAGCAGCTTAACGGGGGCACGAGATACGCAGTATTTT,CASSLTGARDTQYF
NA,TRBV5-5,TRBJ2-1,NA,TGTGCCAGCAGCTTGGGACCGGGTAGAGAAAATGAGCAGTTCTTC,CASSLGPGRENEQFF
NA,TRBV19,TRBJ2-3,TRBD2,TGTGCCAGTAGTATCACACTAGCGGGAATGTCTAGCACAGATACGCAGTATTTT,CASSITLAGMSSTDTQYF
NA,TRBV6-6,TRBJ1-3,NA,TGTGCCAGCGGCAATCCACAGGGTTCTGGAAACACCATATATTTT,CASGNPQGSGNTIYF
NA,TRBV5-1,TRBJ1-2,TRBD1,TGCGCCAGCAGCTCGCGGACAGGGAGAAATACGGATGGCTACACCTTC,CASSSRTGRNTDGYTF
NA,TRBV27,TRBJ2-3,NA,TGTGCCAGCAGTCCTTACCCCTACACAGAGGATACGCAGTATTTT,CASSPYPYTEDTQYF
NA,TRBV18,TRBJ2-3,TRBD2,TGTGCCAGCTCACCACCTCATCTAGCGGGAGATACGCAGTATTTT,CASSPPHLAGDTQYF
NA,TRBV29-1,TRBJ2-1,NA,TGCAGCGTTGCAGGGGCGATCTACAATGAGCAGTTCTTC,CSVAGAIYNEQFF
NA,TRBV6-6,TRBJ1-2,TRBD1,TGTGCCAGCACGTTGGACAGGGCCGACTATGGCTACACCTTC,CASTLDRADYGYTF
NA,TRBV30,TRBJ2-4,NA,TGTGCCTGGAGTGTTTCCGGGGGTTCGGACATTCAGTACTTC,CAWSVSGGSDIQYF